This T cell receptor (beta chain) was documented in a study of blood T cells in healthy people across ages. General study findings and limits: Because sorting was not performed, PBMCs prevented conclusive naive versus antigen-experienced comparison.

It was with a sample-barcoded 5' primer and a J-beta primer mix that a second PCR of about 6 to 12 cycles was run. TCRdb passed the 5' RACE reads through MiXCR, listing each CDR3 protein once. The sample includes about 1.8 million distinct CDR3 sequences, about 49% of them seen just once. A note on this clonotype: Its specificity is unknown. The junction departs from the called germline gene at one end, perhaps through a read error.

The germline V gene has CDR1 MNHEY and CDR2 SVGAGI. This CDR3 comprises 20 residues. Sample donors were healthy Caucasian individuals that came from Russia, aged about 6 to 100. Total RNA amounts of at least 6 micrograms were extracted per sample. This sequence originates from a woman in her 40s in good health. The J gene is TRBJ2-5, the V gene TRBV6-5; 9 bases are a match to TRBD1. The sample taken for sequencing was blood. CDR3 nucleotide sequence: TGTGCCAGCAGTTACTCACGCTTGACGAGGACAGGGGAGTACCAAGAGATCCAGTACTTC. Translated: CASSYSRLTRTGEYQEIQYF.